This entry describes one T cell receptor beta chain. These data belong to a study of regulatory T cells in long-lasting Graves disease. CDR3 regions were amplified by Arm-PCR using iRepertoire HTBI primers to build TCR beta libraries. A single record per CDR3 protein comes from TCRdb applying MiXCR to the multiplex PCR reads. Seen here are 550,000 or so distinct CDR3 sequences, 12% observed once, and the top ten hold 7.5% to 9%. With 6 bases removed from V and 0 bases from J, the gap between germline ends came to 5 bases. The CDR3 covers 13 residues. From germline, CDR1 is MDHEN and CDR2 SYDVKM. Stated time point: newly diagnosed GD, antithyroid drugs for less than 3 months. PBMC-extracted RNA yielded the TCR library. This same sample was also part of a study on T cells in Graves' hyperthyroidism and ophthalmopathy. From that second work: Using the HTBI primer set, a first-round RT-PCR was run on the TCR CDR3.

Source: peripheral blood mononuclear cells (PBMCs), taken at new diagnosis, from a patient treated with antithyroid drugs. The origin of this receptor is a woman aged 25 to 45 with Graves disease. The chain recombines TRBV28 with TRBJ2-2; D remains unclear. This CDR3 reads CASRTPNTGELFF. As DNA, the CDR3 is TGTGCCAGCAGGACACCGAACACCGGGGAGCTGTTTTTT. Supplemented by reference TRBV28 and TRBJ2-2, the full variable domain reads DVKVTQSSRYLVKRTGEKVFLECVQDMDHENMFWYRQDPGLGLRLIYFSYDVKMKEKGDIPEGYSVSREKKERFSLILESASTNQTSMYLCASRTPNTGELFFGEGSRLTVL.